This entry lists 23 T cell receptor beta chains sequenced from one sample in a study of tissue T cells after allogeneic stem cell transplantation. Produced via immunoSEQ multiplex PCR; TCRdb's table is partial and in-frame only. The table includes more than 45,000 clones, around 70% detected once. Sample: sorted cells pooled from one or two spleens. Source of these receptors: a pool of C57BL/6 mice in good health.

As for this clone: The germline and genes are mouse ones. The read comes to an end 1 residue before the CDR3 does, leaving the germline J gene to fill in the end. V and J are TRBV1 and TRBJ2-5, with D perhaps being TRBD1 or TRBD2 (6 bases each). Trimming removed 0 bases from V and 6 bases from J, with 10 bases in between. The germline CDR1 and CDR2 sequences are NSQYPW and LRSPGD (reference sequence). The CDR3 is 14 amino acids. Incomplete CDR3 DNA: TGCACCTGCAGTGCAGATCCGGGGGCGGACACCCAGTAC. Translating gives CTCSADPGADTQY. The whole CDR3 protein is CTCSADPGADTQYF.

Of note for this clone: Gene names are mouse gene names. The read falls 1 residue short of the CDR3 end, and the missing part is taken from the germline J gene. This sequence joins TRBV31 and TRBJ2-4; 8 nucleotides line up with TRBD2. CDR3 length equals 14 residues. Unmatched junction bases numbered 5, after V lost 4 bases and J lost 2 bases. Germline V lookup: CDR1 GKSSPN, CDR2 SITVG. CDR3 in amino acids: CAWTGGRVQNTLYF. Incomplete CDR3 DNA: TGTGCCTGGACGGGGGGGCGGGTTCAAAACACCTTGTAC.

As for this clone: Genes and germline are mouse. The CDR3 here is CASSDTGYSGNTLYF. The covered CDR3 bases are TGTGCCAGCAGTGACACAGGGTATTCTGGAAATACGCTCTAT. The chain uses TRBV13-1 and TRBJ1-3, with D perhaps TRBD1 (6 bases). The read finishes 1 residue shy of the CDR3 end, and the germline J gene is used to complete it. There are 15 residues in the CDR3. The germline V gene has CDR1 NSHNY and CDR2 SYGAGN. V lost 2 bases to trimming and J lost 0 bases, with 9 bases between them.

To note about this clone: Gene and germline names: mouse. Read coverage stops 1 residue before the CDR3 terminus; the germline J gene supplies the remainder. The chain links TRBV20 to TRBJ2-3; TRBD1 agrees at 12 bases. Trimming took 1 base from V and 2 from J; bases not matched to a gene: 1. Germline values: CDR1 GFQATS, CDR2 STVNSAI. The CDR3 has 15 amino acids. CDR3 bases read: TGTGGTGCTAGGGGGGACAGGGGGCTTGCAGAAACGCTGTAT. Protein sequence: CGARGDRGLAETLY. The whole CDR3 protein is CGARGDRGLAETLYF.

Of note for this clone: Gene names and germline match the mouse. Read coverage stops 1 residue before the CDR3 terminus; the germline J gene supplies the remainder. The gene calls are TRBV19 and TRBJ1-6; D ambiguous. TRBJ1-6 is flagged as an ORF with uncertain function. The CDR3 has 12 amino acids. Germline V CDR1 and CDR2: FNHDT, SITEND (reference sequence). With 5 bases removed from V and 5 bases from J, the gap between germline ends came to 5 bases. This CDR3 is CASRRNNSPLYF. The sequenced CDR3 bases are TGTGCCAGCAGGCGAAATAATTCGCCCCTCTAC.

This clone was counted between two and nine times. The listed genes are named as in mouse. The CDR3 end lies 1 residue beyond the end of the read and is filled in from the germline J gene. The chain couples TRBV2 to TRBJ2-7; unclear D gene. The CDR3 consists of 14 residues. V was cut by 1 base and J by 0 bases, with 7 bases left in between. CDR1 and CDR2 from the germline V gene are LGHNA and YSYQKL. The sequenced CDR3 bases are TGTGCCAGCAGCCAAGCCGGGAGCTCCTATGAACAGTAC. It yields the protein CASSQAGSSYEQY. The complete CDR3 reads CASSQAGSSYEQYF.

Turning to this clone: The genes are named according to mouse. The sequence runs out 1 residue before the end of the CDR3; the remainder is reconstructed from the germline J gene. V is TRBV13-3 and J is TRBJ2-7; D may be TRBD1 (7 bases). There are 12 residues in the CDR3. The V gene's germline CDR1 is NNHDY and CDR2 SYVADS. Trimming took 4 bases from V and 5 from J, leaving 10 bases between them. The CDR3 spells CASSSRGDEQYF. CDR3 DNA, as far as it was read: TGTGCCAGCAGTAGCAGGGGGGATGAACAGTAC.

Remarks on this clone: Any gene name here is a mouse gene name. The missing CDR3 end, 1 residue past where the read stops, is filled in from the germline J gene. The chain has TRBV12-1 and TRBJ1-2; unclear D gene. Deletions cut 4 bases from V and 1 base from J, with 6 bases between. Germline loops: CDR1 SGHSN, CDR2 HYEKVE. The CDR3 runs 12 residues. CDR3 DNA, as far as it was read: TGTGCCAGCTCCCACAGAAACTCCGACTACACC. This encodes CASSHRNSDYT. The whole CDR3 region reads CASSHRNSDYTF. The whole variable domain, filled in from reference TRBV12-1 and TRBJ1-2, reads DSGVVQSPRHIIKEKGGRSVLTCIPISGHSNVVWYQQTLGKELKFLIQHYEKVERDKGFLPSRFSVQQFDDYHSEMNMSALELEDSAMYFCASSHRNSDYTFGSGTRLLVI.

Only a few counts were recorded for this clone. The genes are named according to mouse. The CDR3 bases that were read are TGTGCCAGCAGCCAAGACCAAGAACAGTAC. Protein sequence: CASSQDQEQY. In full, the CDR3 is CASSQDQEQYF. The chain joins TRBV2 to TRBJ2-7; D is unclear. Read coverage stops 1 residue before the CDR3 terminus; the germline J gene supplies the remainder. Germline CDR1 is LGHNA and CDR2 is YSYQKL. This CDR3 has 11 amino acids. V was cut by 0 bases and J by 7 bases, with 4 bases left in between.

Remarks on this clone: Gene names are mouse gene names. Sequencing ends 1 residue short of the CDR3 end; the germline J gene provides the rest. The V call is TRBV13-3, the J call TRBJ2-4, with 8 bases matching TRBD1. This CDR3 spans 13 amino acids. Losses at the gene ends were 3 bases for V and 5 bases for J; bases not matched to a gene: 2. The germline V gene encodes CDR1 NNHDY and CDR2 SYVADS. The DNA read from the CDR3 is TGTGCCAGCAGTGGGACAGGGCTAAACACCTTGTAC. The encoded protein is CASSGTGLNTLY. The complete CDR3 reads CASSGTGLNTLYF.

With respect to this clone: Germline and genes: mouse. Read coverage stops 1 residue before the CDR3 terminus; the germline J gene supplies the remainder. J is TRBJ2-4 and V is TRBV3; D tentatively reads TRBD1 or TRBD2 (6 bases each). The CDR3 runs 13 residues. The V end lost 2 bases, the J end lost 5 bases, and 8 bases lay between the germline ends. Per the germline V gene, CDR1 is SNHLY and CDR2 is FYNGKV (reference sequence). The CDR3 is CASSLRGRNTLYF. Incomplete CDR3 DNA: TGTGCCAGCAGCTTACGGGGGCGAAACACCTTGTAC. The variable domain in full, with the rest retrieved from reference TRBV3 and TRBJ2-4, is GPKVLQIPSHQIIDMGQMVTLNCDPVSNHLYFYWYKQILGQQMEFLVNFYNGKVMEKSKLFKDQFSVERPDGSYFTLKIQPTALEDSAVYFCASSLRGRNTLYFGAGTRLSVL.

Turning to this clone: Here the gene names and germline are mouse. Coverage ceases 1 residue before the CDR3 finishes, and the germline J gene fills in the end. J is TRBJ2-1 and V is TRBV2; D tentatively reads TRBD1 or TRBD2 (6 bases each). CDR1 and CDR2 from the germline V gene are LGHNA and YSYQKL. The CDR3 covers 14 residues. Between the trimmed V and J ends, which lost 4 bases and 3 bases, there was a span of 10 bases. The chain's CDR3 is CASSRRGLYAEQFF. The sequenced part of the CDR3 DNA is TGTGCCAGCAGCCGACGGGGGCTCTATGCTGAGCAGTTC.

For this clone: Genes here carry mouse names. The sequenced part of the CDR3 DNA is TGTGCTAGCAGTAGGAAACATGCAAACACAGAAGTCTTC. Protein sequence: CASSRKHANTEVF. The CDR3 in full is CASSRKHANTEVFF. The genes are TRBV17 and TRBJ1-1; no clear D. The read ends 1 residue before the CDR3 terminus; that terminus is restored from the germline J gene. The V and J ends lost 3 bases and 0 bases respectively, with 8 bases between them. This CDR3 has 14 residues. Germline V gene lookup returns CDR1 MNHDT and CDR2 YYDKIL. Drawing the rest from reference TRBV17 and TRBJ1-1, the complete variable domain is DTTVKQNPRYKLARVGKPVNLICSQTMNHDTMYWYQKKPNQAPKLLLFYYDKILNREADTFEKFQSSRPNNSFCSLYIGSAGLEYSAMYLCASSRKHANTEVFFGKGTRLTVV.

Comments on this clone: Germline and genes here are mouse. Read coverage stops 1 residue before the CDR3 terminus; the germline J gene supplies the remainder. V and J are TRBV1 and TRBJ1-1; D gene unclear. V was pared by 1 base and J by 4 bases, with 7 bases between. This CDR3 has 13 amino acids. Germline assignment: CDR1 NSQYPW and CDR2 LRSPGD (reference sequence). CDR3 DNA (partial): TGCACCTGCAGTGCAGGGGCGGGCACAGAAGTCTTC. This codes for CTCSAGAGTEVF. The whole CDR3 protein reads CTCSAGAGTEVFF.

In the case of this clone: Genes and germline are mouse. The CDR3 extends 1 residue past the end of the read, so its final part is completed from the germline J gene. V is TRBV4 and J is TRBJ2-3; TRBD2 matches at 13 bases. The CDR3 sequence is 16 residues long. The trim removed 4 bases at V and 3 bases at J, leaving 4 bases unmatched. Germline lookup yields CDR1 LGHDT and CDR2 YNNKQL (reference sequence). Partial CDR3 DNA: TGTGCCAGCAGCTGGACTGGGGGGGCGAGGGCAGAAACGCTGTAT. Its translation is CASSWTGGARAETLY. The full CDR3 sequence reads CASSWTGGARAETLYF.

As regards this clone: The germline and genes are mouse ones. The read ends 1 residue before the CDR3 terminus; that terminus is restored from the germline J gene. The chain recombines TRBV2 with TRBJ1-2, with 10 bases aligning to TRBD1. Germline CDR1 and CDR2: LGHNA and YSYQKL. The ends lost 6 bases at V and 3 bases at J; junction bases unmatched: 4. This CDR3 has 14 amino acids. The covered CDR3 bases are TGTGCCAGCAGACCCGGGACAGGGGACTCCGACTACACC. Translation gives CASRPGTGDSDYT. The CDR3, in full, reads CASRPGTGDSDYTF. Using reference TRBV2 and TRBJ1-2 for the parts outside the CDR3, the full variable domain is DPKIIQKPKYLVAVTGSEKILICEQYLGHNAMYWYRQSAKKPLEFMFSYSYQKLMDNQTASSRFQPQSSKKNHLDLQITALKPDDSATYFCASRPGTGDSDYTFGSGTRLLVI.

On this clone itself: Gene and germline names: mouse. CDR3 sequence reads: CASSPDWGGPAETLYF. The sequenced part of the CDR3 DNA is TGTGCCAGCAGCCCTGACTGGGGGGGCCCTGCAGAAACGCTGTAT. J is TRBJ2-3 and V is TRBV4; 12 positions agree with TRBD2. The CDR3 end is not reached by the read, which stops 1 residue before it; the germline J gene fills it in. V shed 5 bases, J shed 2 bases, and the junction held 5 bases outside the gene matches. CDR1 is LGHDT and CDR2 is YNNKQL in the germline V gene (reference sequence). The CDR3 is made up of 16 amino acids.

With regard to this clone: Mouse gene names apply. CDR3 DNA, as far as it was read: TGTGCCAGCAGTGATCGATATGCTGAGCAGTTC. This codes for CASSDRYAEQF. The entire CDR3 reads CASSDRYAEQFF. The genes are TRBV13-3 and TRBJ2-1; D is unresolved. The CDR3 end lies 1 residue beyond the end of the read and is filled in from the germline J gene. The germline CDR1 and CDR2 sequences are NNHDY and SYVADS. Trimming took 1 base from V and 4 from J, leaving 3 bases between them. The CDR3 spans 12 residues.

Comment on this clone: Gene names are the mouse ones. Read coverage stops 1 residue before the CDR3 terminus; the germline J gene supplies the remainder. The J gene is TRBJ2-4, the V gene TRBV16, with 13 positions matching TRBD2. Losses at the gene ends were 4 bases for V and 10 bases for J; bases not matched to a gene: 2. The CDR3 runs to 13 residues. Germline assignment: CDR1 SGHSA and CDR2 FRNQAP. The DNA read from the CDR3 is TGTGCAAGCAGCTCGGACTGGGGGGGCGCCTTGTAC. It encodes CASSSDWGGALY. The whole CDR3 is CASSSDWGGALYF.

In its sample, this clone was seen a few times. The germline and genes are mouse ones. The DNA ends 1 residue before the CDR3 does, and the rest of the CDR3 is filled in from the germline J gene. This chain links TRBV19 with TRBJ2-5, with TRBD1 identical over 8 bases. This CDR3 is 13 amino acids long. V shed 1 base, J shed 5 bases, and the junction held 0 bases outside the gene matches. Germline CDR1 reads FNHDT; CDR2 reads SITEND (reference sequence). CDR3 bases read: TGTGCCAGCAGTATAACAGGGGGAGACACCCAGTAC. Residues: CASSITGGDTQY. The whole CDR3 reads CASSITGGDTQYF.

A few counts support this clone. Genes and germline are mouse. The read falls 1 residue short of the CDR3 end, and the missing part is taken from the germline J gene. The chain combines TRBV4 with TRBJ2-7; possible D gene TRBD2, 6 bases. Germline lookup yields CDR1 LGHDT and CDR2 YNNKQL (reference sequence). This CDR3 has 12 residues. V lost 4 bases and J 2 bases, leaving 6 bases between the germline ends. CDR3 bases read: TGTGCCAGCAGCTGGGGGGCCTATGAACAGTAC. This codes for CASSWGAYEQY. The CDR3, in full, reads CASSWGAYEQYF.

This clone has a handful of counts. Mouse names are used for the genes. The CDR3 goes on 1 residue after the read ends, and that part is filled in from the germline J gene. The gene calls are TRBV2 and TRBJ1-2; D ambiguous. With 1 base removed from V and 2 bases from J, the gap between germline ends came to 5 bases. Germline CDR1 LGHNA, CDR2 YSYQKL. This CDR3 is 13 amino acids long. CDR3 bases read: TGTGCCAGCAGCCAAGTACAGAACTCCGACTACACC. Translating gives CASSQVQNSDYT. The full CDR3 protein reads CASSQVQNSDYTF.

A remark on this clone: Gene and germline names: mouse. From the germline J gene comes the end of the CDR3, since the read stops 1 residue before it. The rearrangement uses TRBV19 and TRBJ2-3; 8 bases line up with TRBD1. This CDR3 has 14 residues. After removal of 6 bases from V and 0 bases from J, the junction contained 3 bases not matched to a gene. Germline loops: CDR1 FNHDT, CDR2 SITEND (reference sequence). The CDR3 here is CASIGQGSAETLYF. CDR3 DNA, as far as it was read: TGTGCCAGCATCGGACAGGGCAGTGCAGAAACGCTGTAT.